The T cell receptor (beta chain) under discussion was sequenced for a study of OX40 agonist ivuxolimab in advanced cancers. Study background: Patients were infused with ivuxolimab every 2 weeks at 0.01 to 10 mg/kg. General study findings and limits: Antigen targets of the expanded peripheral T cells went undetermined. Relative to CD4+ cells, CD8+ T cells on average had more expanded clones.

Clones were sequenced by immunoSEQ multiplex PCR, and TCRdb holds only the in-frame ones, with some missing. Of some 67,000 clones in the sample, 70% to 90% were seen once. Concerning this clone itself: Its antigen remains unidentified.

The sequence was collected from an adult with an advanced solid tumor such as melanoma, head and neck, liver or kidney cancer. The sample in question was CD4+ or CD8+ T cells sorted from blood, obtained in a trial of the OX40 agonist ivuxolimab.

The CDR3 DNA follows: TGTGCCAGCAGCTGGGCGGGAGGGGAGCAGTTCTTC. It specifies CASSWAGGEQFF. The V and J genes are TRBV11-3 and TRBJ2-1; 9 nucleotides match TRBD2. CDR3 length: 12 amino acids. The junction had 2 bases not matched to a gene; V was cut back by 4 bases and J by 10 bases. The germline CDR1 and CDR2 sequences are SGHNT and YENEEA.